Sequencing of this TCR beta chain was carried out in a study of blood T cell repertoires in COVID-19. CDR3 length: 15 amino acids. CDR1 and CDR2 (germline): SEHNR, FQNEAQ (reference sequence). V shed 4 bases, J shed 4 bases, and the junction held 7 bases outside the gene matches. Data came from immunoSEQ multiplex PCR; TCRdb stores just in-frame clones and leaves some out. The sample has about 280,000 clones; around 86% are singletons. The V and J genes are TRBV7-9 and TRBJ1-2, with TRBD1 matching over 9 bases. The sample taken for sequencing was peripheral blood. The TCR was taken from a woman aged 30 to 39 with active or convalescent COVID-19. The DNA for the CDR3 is TGTGCCAGCAGCTCATCCGACAGGGGGGTCTATGGCTACACCTTC. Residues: CASSSSDRGVYGYTF.